The clone carrying this T cell receptor beta chain was seen once. These data belong to a study of blood T cell repertoires in COVID-19. CDR1 SGHDN and CDR2 FVKESK come from the germline V gene. CDR3 length: 16 amino acids. Unmatched junction bases numbered 8, after V lost 4 bases and J lost 0 bases. Assay used: immunoSEQ multiplex PCR; TCRdb lists only in-frame clones, some missing. This sample has 220,000 or so clones, with nearly 90% found just once. This sequence originates from a man aged 25 to 45 who had been exposed to COVID-19. This chain joins TRBV14 and TRBJ1-1, with 7 nucleotides matching TRBD1. Sample: PBMCs or T cells enriched from blood (not recorded which). The DNA of the CDR3 is TGTGCCAGCAGCCGTTTGACAGGGATGATGAACACTGAAGCTTTCTTT. Residues: CASSRLTGMMNTEAFF.